This entry is about one T cell receptor (beta chain). The antigen is not known. A much larger clonotype is one base distant, so this may be a read error. The record originates from a study of blood T cells in healthy people across ages. Whole-study results and caveats: Fewer expanded clones and more diversity marked long-lived versus aged donors. CMV status of donors was unknown, possibly confounding expanded clonotype changes.

Using a J-beta primer mix together with a sample-barcoded 5' primer, a second PCR was run for about 7 to 12 cycles. No fewer than 3 million CDR3-containing paired-end reads came from each sample. TCRdb independently ran MiXCR on the 5' RACE reads; one entry per CDR3 protein. The table includes about 1,800,000 distinct CDR3 sequences, roughly 28% detected once. Each donor had about 9.6 milliliters of peripheral blood drawn. Input material: blood. The source of this sequence is a woman in her twenties or thirties in good health.

Here the CDR3 reads CASRRGAADRYEQYF. CDR3 bases: TGTGCCAGCAGACGCGGGGCCGCGGATCGCTACGAGCAGTACTTC. The chain has TRBV6-5 and TRBJ2-7; maybe TRBD2 (6 bases). The CDR3 extends over 15 amino acids. Trimming stripped 6 bases from V and 3 bases from J, with 18 bases between. Germline CDR1 reads MNHEY; CDR2 reads SVGAGI.